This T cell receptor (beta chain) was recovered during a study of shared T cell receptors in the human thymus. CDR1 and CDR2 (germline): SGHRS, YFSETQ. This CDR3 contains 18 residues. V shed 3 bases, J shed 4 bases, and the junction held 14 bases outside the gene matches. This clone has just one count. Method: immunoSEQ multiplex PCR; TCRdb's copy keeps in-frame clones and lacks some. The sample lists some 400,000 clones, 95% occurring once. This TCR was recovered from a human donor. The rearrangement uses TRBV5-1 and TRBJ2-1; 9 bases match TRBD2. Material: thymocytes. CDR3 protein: CASSSSRLAGDGYNEQFF. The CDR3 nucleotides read TGCGCCAGCAGCTCATCTCGATTAGCGGGAGACGGGTACAATGAGCAGTTCTTC.